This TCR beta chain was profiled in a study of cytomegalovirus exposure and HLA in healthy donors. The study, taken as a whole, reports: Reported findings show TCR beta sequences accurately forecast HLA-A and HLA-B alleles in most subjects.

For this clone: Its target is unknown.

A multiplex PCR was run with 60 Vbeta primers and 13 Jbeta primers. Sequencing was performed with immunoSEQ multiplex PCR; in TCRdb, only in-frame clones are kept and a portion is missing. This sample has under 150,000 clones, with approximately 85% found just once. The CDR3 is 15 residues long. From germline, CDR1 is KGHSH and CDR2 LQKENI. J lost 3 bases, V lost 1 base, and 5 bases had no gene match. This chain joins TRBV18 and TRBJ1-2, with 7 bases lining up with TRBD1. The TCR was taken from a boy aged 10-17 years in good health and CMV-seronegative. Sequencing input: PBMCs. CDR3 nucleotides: TGTGCCAGCTCACCACTCGACAGGGTTGACTATGGCTACACCTTC. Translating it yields CASSPLDRVDYGYTF.